These 19 T cell receptor beta chains were sequenced from one sample in a study of blood T cell repertoires in COVID-19. Sequenced by immunoSEQ multiplex PCR; TCRdb stores in-frame clones only, minus some. Of about 200,000 clones listed, approximately 82% are singletons. The specimen sequenced was peripheral blood. The receptors stem from a human donor with acute or convalescent COVID-19. The donor label of this sample is uncertain.

The chain combines TRBV6-5 with TRBJ1-1; D is undetermined. The CDR3 has 12 amino acids. Germline assignment: CDR1 MNHEY and CDR2 SVGAGI. V was trimmed by 4 bases and J by 11 bases, leaving 14 bases between them. This CDR3 reads CASSSTAGAAFF. CDR3 coding DNA: TGTGCCAGCAGTTCCACAGCCGGTGCTGCTTTCTTT.

This clone was seen more than once but under ten times. This sequence joins TRBV29-1 and TRBJ2-1; D perhaps matches TRBD2 (6 bases). CDR3 length equals 11 residues. Germline CDR1 is SQVTM and CDR2 is ANQGSEA. The V and J ends lost 4 bases and 12 bases respectively, with 13 bases between them. The CDR3 region has the DNA TGCAGCGTTGGGGGGGAGGTAGGGCAGTTCTTC. Translating gives CSVGGEVGQFF.

This clone was seen once. This rearrangement joins TRBV7-6 to TRBJ1-3, with 8 bases identical to TRBD1. This CDR3 comprises 15 residues. Trimming at V came to 4 bases and at J to 2 bases, leaving 4 bases not matched to a gene. The germline CDR1 and CDR2 sequences are SGHVS and FNYEAQ. CDR3 region: CASSSPTGAGNTIYF. DNA for the CDR3: TGTGCCAGCAGCTCGCCGACAGGGGCTGGAAACACCATATATTTT.

This clone appeared a single time. The chain uses TRBV4-1 and TRBJ2-7; D remains unclear. Germline V gives CDR1 MGHRA, CDR2 YSYEKL. The ends were cut back, 4 bases at V and 7 bases at J, with 14 bases in the middle. This CDR3 has 13 amino acids. The CDR3 protein is CASSPTGAGEQYF. CDR3 DNA sequence: TGCGCCAGCAGCCCCACCGGAGCTGGGGAGCAGTACTTC.

The table lists this clone with a few counts. The chain combines TRBV7-3 with TRBJ2-1, with TRBD2 matching 13 bases. Germline-derived CDR1 and CDR2 are SGHTA and FQGTGA. This CDR3 spans 18 amino acids. Germline trimming cut 2 bases from V and 7 bases from J; bases unmatched to any gene: 11. CDR3 sequence reads: CASSLAAATSGRRNEQFF. The CDR3 DNA follows: TGTGCCAGCAGCTTAGCCGCGGCGACTAGCGGGAGGAGGAATGAGCAGTTCTTC. Full variable domain (outside the CDR3, taken from reference TRBV7-3 and TRBJ2-1): GAGVSQTPSNKVTEKGKYVELRCDPISGHTALYWYRQSLGQGPEFLIYFQGTGAADDSGLPNDRFFAVRPEGSVSTLKIQRTERGDSAVYLCASSLAAATSGRRNEQFFGPGTRLTVL.

V usage is TRBV10-3 and J usage is TRBJ2-5, with unresolved D. Trimming removed 0 bases from V and 5 bases from J, with 4 bases in between. Per the germline V gene, CDR1 is ENHRY and CDR2 is SYGVKD. CDR3 length equals 12 residues. The CDR3 region has the DNA TGTGCCATCAGTGAGTCTAGCGAGACCCAGTACTTC. It yields the protein CAISESSETQYF.

This rearrangement joins TRBV28 to TRBJ1-5; 7 bases fit TRBD1. Germline CDR1 and CDR2: MDHEN and SYDVKM. This CDR3 contains 15 residues. Trimming removed 2 bases from V and 2 bases from J; junction bases left unmatched: 3. The CDR3 bases are TGTGCCAGCAGTTTAGGAGGACAGGGCAATCAGCCCCAGCATTTT. This encodes CASSLGGQGNQPQHF.

This clone was picked up a small number of times. This chain connects TRBV7-2 to TRBJ1-2; 8 nucleotides agree with TRBD1. Trimming at V came to 3 bases and at J to 5 bases, leaving 5 bases not matched to a gene. From germline, CDR1 is SGHTA and CDR2 FQGNSA. This CDR3 comprises 14 residues. In DNA, the CDR3 is TGTGCCAGCAGCTTTGGACAGGGTGAATATGGCTACACCTTC. Translating it yields CASSFGQGEYGYTF.

The chain employs TRBV7-3 and TRBJ1-1, with TRBD1 matching 8 bases. CDR3 length: 13 amino acids. Germline V gives CDR1 SGHTA, CDR2 FQGTGA. V trimming: 2 bases; J trimming: 6 bases; junction bases outside the gene matches: 2. In DNA, the CDR3 is TGTGCCAGCAGCTTAGACAGGGGATCTGAAGCTTTCTTT. Its protein is CASSLDRGSEAFF.

This clone was counted between two and nine times. This sequence joins TRBV7-9 and TRBJ1-2; D ambiguous. V lost 5 bases and J lost 4, with 23 bases in between. Germline loops: CDR1 SEHNR, CDR2 FQNEAQ (reference sequence). This CDR3 has 17 residues. The CDR3 loop reads CASSQTARQDLLYGYTF. The CDR3 DNA sequence: TGTGCCAGCAGCCAAACAGCCCGGCAGGATCTCCTCTATGGCTACACCTTC. Together with reference TRBV7-9 and TRBJ1-2, the CDR3 gives the full variable domain: DTGVSQNPRHKITKRGQNVTFRCDPISEHNRLYWYRQTLGQGPEFLTYFQNEAQLEKSRLLSDRFSAERPKGSFSTLEIQRTEQGDSAMYLCASSQTARQDLLYGYTFGSGTRLTVV.

The chain links TRBV24-1 to TRBJ2-3; the match to TRBD2 covers 8 bases. V shed 9 bases, J shed 5 bases, and the junction held 3 bases outside the gene matches. CDR1 and CDR2 from the germline V gene are KGHDR and SFDVKD. The CDR3 extends over 12 amino acids. As DNA, the CDR3 is TGTGCCACCGGCGCGGGAGGAGATACGCAGTATTTT. Translating gives CATGAGGDTQYF.

The chain has TRBV5-4 and TRBJ1-4; no firm D call. V was trimmed by 2 bases and J by 8 bases, leaving 13 bases between them. The CDR3 is made up of 14 amino acids. Germline CDR1 is SGHNT and CDR2 is YYREEE (reference sequence). CDR3 in DNA: TGTGCCAGCAGCTTTTCGGGTGGTTCCGAAAAACTGTTTTTT. Translating it yields CASSFSGGSEKLFF.

The V call is TRBV24-1, the J call TRBJ2-3, with 7 bases that match TRBD2. There are 15 residues in the CDR3. With 5 bases clipped from V and 1 base from J, the junction kept 5 bases outside the gene matches. CDR1 KGHDR and CDR2 SFDVKD come from the germline V gene. This CDR3 is CATSVAGAGTDTQYF. DNA for the CDR3: TGTGCCACCAGTGTGGCGGGAGCTGGCACAGATACGCAGTATTTT.

V usage is TRBV2 and J usage is TRBJ1-3, with 11 bases that match TRBD1. Looked up from germline, CDR1 is SNHLY and CDR2 is FYNNEI. V lost 6 bases, J lost 3 bases, and 4 bases stayed unmatched. This CDR3 spans 15 amino acids. The CDR3 nucleotides read TGTGCCAGCAGGACGGGGACAGGGGGTGGAAACACCATATATTTT. It translates to CASRTGTGGGNTIYF.

V is TRBV10-1 and J is TRBJ2-5, with D possibly matching TRBD2 (5 bases). Trimming took 3 bases from V and 4 from J, leaving 18 bases between them. The CDR3 extends over 16 amino acids. Germline CDR1 is WNHNN and CDR2 is SYGVQD (reference sequence). The CDR3 nucleotides are TGCGCCAGCAGTGACACGGCACGGGCTAGCAGAGAGACCCAGTACTTC. It is translated as CASSDTARASRETQYF.

The J gene is TRBJ1-2, the V gene TRBV3-1 (or the pseudogene TRBV3-2); 7 nucleotides align to TRBD1. Germline V CDR1 and CDR2: LGHDT, YNNKEL (reference sequence). The CDR3 sequence is 18 residues long. The junction had 20 bases not matched to a gene; V was cut back by 2 bases and J by 8 bases. The DNA for the CDR3 is TGTGCCAGCAGCCAAAGATCTTCTCCTGCAGGGGGGTTGTACGGCTACACCTTC. Its protein is CASSQRSSPAGGLYGYTF.

The count of this clone is one. This chain joins TRBV11-2 and TRBJ2-3, with D perhaps TRBD2 (5 bases). This CDR3 contains 17 residues. The germline gives CDR1 SGHAT, CDR2 FQNNGV. V lost 1 base and J lost 2, with 16 bases in between. The CDR3 DNA follows: TGTGCCAGCAGCTTAGTAGGAGGCCAGCGGCCCACAGATACGCAGTATTTT. Its translation: CASSLVGGQRPTDTQYF.

The rearrangement links TRBV27 to TRBJ2-5, with 7 bases lining up with TRBD1. V trimming: 5 bases; J trimming: 4 bases; junction bases outside the gene matches: 10. The CDR3 is 15 residues long. Germline V gene lookup returns CDR1 MNHEY and CDR2 SMNVEV (reference sequence). For the CDR3, the DNA is TGTGCCAGCAGTACCTACGTGAGGGGGCGAGAGACCCAGTACTTC. Encoded protein: CASSTYVRGRETQYF.

The chain employs TRBV28 and TRBJ2-2, with 8 positions matching TRBD2. J was trimmed by 6 bases and V by 8 bases; bases with no gene match: 8. The CDR3 has 14 residues. Per germline, CDR1 MDHEN and CDR2 SYDVKM. CDR3 nucleotide sequence: TGTGCCAGCTTCAGCGGGAGCCTTTCCGGGGAGCTGTTTTTT. It encodes CASFSGSLSGELFF.